Sequencing of this T cell receptor (beta chain) was carried out in a study of blood T cell repertoires in COVID-19 (dated by TCRdb to the early 2020s). About the full investigation: Samples covering the acute and convalescent phases of COVID-19 were provided by collaborators in the United States, Italy and Spain. The material from the prospective study consisted of cDNA or gDNA derived from T cells, B-cell-depleted T cells, or PBMCs. The dataset comprised deeply sampled blood TCRbeta repertoires from subjects exposed to, actively infected with, or recovered from COVID-19. The repertoires were released in a freely available public database intended as a resource for research on the immune response to SARS-CoV-2. Samples came from the ongoing ImmuneRACE study (first 160 participants) plus 1,254 subjects from 6 global collaborators. Sample metadata almost always included a de-identified subject ID, COVID-19 status, age in years and sex. Where available, HLA class I and class II types were obtained from metadata supplied by the sample provider rather than from assay-based typing. Points the paper makes about the study in general: Clinical and demographic metadata were provided uncurated, with the amount varying by source and participant.

In regard to this clone: The clone's antigen remains unknown. No much larger clone exists at a distance of one base, and base qualities are not known.

TCRbeta CDR3 regions were amplified from genomic DNA by means of the immunoSEQ Assay, a bias-controlled multiplex PCR. Under the source paper's analysis protocol: Within the assay, amplification of reference gene primers was used to estimate how many nucleated cells each sample contained. To quantify the absolute abundance of each unique TCRbeta CDR3 rearrangement, sequence reads were collapsed and filtered. For each sample, productive Simpson clonality was calculated by taking the square root of Simpson's diversity index across productive rearrangements. As stored in TCRdb, this immuneACCESS dataset retains in-frame rearrangements with V and J assigned. A fraction of the clones does not appear; measured against another copy, unresolved V genes explain less than half of the discrepancy, and the remainder lacks a known reason. That table supplies the V and J calls and clone size; D and trimming were determined from the DNA. The sample has 250,000 to 300,000 clones on record, around 90% of them singletons. The leading ten clones occupy around 2.2% of the sample.

Another Seattle source contributed samples from volunteer blood donors who had recovered from COVID-19. Whole blood was collected in K2EDTA tubes by collaborating institutions according to the institutions' own protocols. For TCRbeta analysis, collaborator samples were shipped as frozen whole blood, as isolated PBMCs, or as DNA extracted from either sample type. The germline V and J ends show losses of 0 bases and 8 bases respectively, and no gene match explains 10 bases of the junction. CDR1 is given as SGDLS and CDR2 as YYNGEE, both from the germline V gene. Measured from the cysteine to the phenylalanine, the CDR3 is 18 residues long. Kept here is only the CDR3 DNA, which spans 54 bases and is read in frame from base 1.

This receptor was taken from a woman between 45 and 60 years old who had recovered from COVID-19. In this chain, TRBV9 is recombined with TRBJ2-1; a stretch of 14 junction bases matches TRBD2. Material for sequencing was peripheral blood. The CDR3 here reads CASSVAWGGLAGEDEQFF. Read as DNA, the sequence is TGTGCCAGCAGCGTAGCCTGGGGGGGACTAGCGGGAGAGGATGAGCAGTTCTTC.